Shown below are 29 T cell receptor beta chains from a single sample sequenced in a study of shared clonotypes between healthy human individuals. Only CD45RO-negative cells positively selected for CCR7 counted as naive CD8 cells, so terminally differentiated effector memory CD45RA+ cells were excluded. Produced via immunoSEQ multiplex PCR; TCRdb's table is partial and in-frame only. Found here are some 2,000,000 clones, roughly 94% of them singletons; the top ten hold about 1.1%. The sequenced sample was naive CD8+ T cells sorted from blood. The origin of the receptors is a man younger than 35 in good health.

Concerning this clone itself: Other nucleotide sequences in the sample specify the same CDR3. The chain joins TRBV7-9 to TRBJ1-1; perhaps TRBD1 as D (5 bases). V dropped 0 bases and J dropped 1 base, with 9 bases sitting between them. Germline V lookup: CDR1 SEHNR, CDR2 FQNEAQ (reference sequence). This CDR3 contains 15 residues. Here the CDR3 DNA reads TGTGCCAGCAGCTTAGCTGGGGGAGGGAACACTGAAGCTTTCTTT. It codes for CASSLAGGGNTEAFF.

The gene calls are TRBV7-9 and TRBJ2-7; 8 bases match TRBD1. Germline V CDR1 and CDR2: SEHNR, FQNEAQ (reference sequence). CDR3 length: 15 amino acids. The trim removed 5 bases at V and 3 bases at J, leaving 9 bases unmatched. The CDR3 sequence: CASSPAGQGYYEQYF. The CDR3 nucleotides are TGTGCCAGCAGCCCTGCTGGACAGGGATACTACGAGCAGTACTTC.

The V and J genes are TRBV12-5 and TRBJ1-1; D ambiguous. This CDR3 has 17 residues. The germline V and J ends were trimmed by 2 bases and 4 bases, with 20 bases remaining between them. Germline CDR1 LGHNT, CDR2 FRNRAP. This chain's CDR3 is CASGLPSGPLLGTEAFF. The CDR3 DNA reads as TGTGCTAGTGGTTTGCCGTCCGGCCCCCTTTTAGGCACTGAAGCTTTCTTT.

The V call is TRBV2, the J call TRBJ2-7; tentative D call: TRBD2 (6 bases). Trimming shortened V by 4 bases and J by 7 bases, and 17 bases separated the two germline ends. This CDR3 has 14 amino acids. CDR1 is SNHLY, CDR2 FYNNEI, per germline. As DNA, the CDR3 is TGTGCCAGCAGTGGGGGACTGGGAATGAGAGAGCAGTACTTC. Its translation: CASSGGLGMREQYF.

The chain's CDR3 is CASSIGPAGTYEQYF. In DNA form, the CDR3 reads TGTGCCAGTAGTATAGGCCCCGCAGGGACCTACGAGCAGTACTTC. The chain has TRBV19 and TRBJ2-7; a possible D gene is TRBD1 (5 bases). This CDR3 spans 15 amino acids. The ends were cut back, 1 base at V and 2 bases at J, with 12 bases in the middle. Germline CDR1 LNHDA, CDR2 SQIVND (reference sequence). The variable domain in full, completed from reference TRBV19 and TRBJ2-7, reads DGGITQSPKYLFRKEGQNVTLSCEQNLNHDAMYWYRQDPGQGLRLIYYSQIVNDFQKGDIAEGYSVSREKKESFPLTVTSAQKNPTAFYLCASSIGPAGTYEQYFGPGTRLTVT.

A word on this clone: The sample contains more than one DNA sequence encoding this CDR3. The chain links TRBV7-9 to TRBJ2-7, with D unresolved. Trimming removed 3 bases from V and 5 bases from J, with 5 bases in between. Germline V gene sequence: CDR1 SEHNR, CDR2 FQNEAQ (reference sequence). The CDR3 has 11 residues. This CDR3 is CASSFGDEQYF. The CDR3 DNA reads TGTGCCAGCAGCTTTGGGGACGAGCAGTACTTC.

The chain has TRBV7-3 and TRBJ2-2, with D unclear. This CDR3 is 14 amino acids long. V lost 5 bases and J 1 base, leaving 8 bases between the germline ends. The V gene's germline CDR1 is SGHTA and CDR2 FQGTGA. For the CDR3, the DNA is TGTGCCAGCAGCCTGACTGTGAACACCGGGGAGCTGTTTTTT. Translated, it gives CASSLTVNTGELFF.

V usage is TRBV14 and J usage is TRBJ2-7; the D is unclear. Germline lookup yields CDR1 SGHDN and CDR2 FVKESK. The CDR3 loop spans 12 amino acids. Between the trimmed V and J ends, which lost 1 base and 6 bases, there was a span of 7 bases. CDR3 in DNA: TGTGCCAGCAGCCAAGCCCCCTTCGAGCAGTACTTC. This sequence encodes CASSQAPFEQYF.

V and J are TRBV7-2 and TRBJ2-4; 13 nucleotides agree with TRBD2. The junction had 9 bases not matched to a gene; V was cut back by 4 bases and J by 6 bases. Germline V gives CDR1 SGHTA, CDR2 FQGNSA. CDR3 length: 17 residues. In DNA form, the CDR3 reads TGTGCCAGCAGCTCCGGACTAGCGGGAGTAGTGGCAAACATTCAGTACTTC. Encoded protein: CASSSGLAGVVANIQYF.

The chain uses TRBV28 and TRBJ2-3; D may be TRBD2 (5 bases). Trimming stripped 7 bases from V and 2 bases from J, with 10 bases between. Per germline, CDR1 MDHEN and CDR2 SYDVKM. CDR3 size: 13 residues. DNA of the CDR3: TGTGCCAGCAAGCAGCGGAACACAGATACGCAGTATTTT. Residues: CASKQRNTDTQYF.

This chain uses TRBV6-5 with TRBJ1-2, with 10 bases lining up with TRBD1. Germline CDR1 reads MNHEY; CDR2 reads SVGAGI. Germline trimming cut 0 bases from V and 8 bases from J; bases unmatched to any gene: 6. The CDR3 totals 15 residues. For the CDR3, the DNA is TGTGCCAGCAGTTACTCGAGGACAGGGGGATGGGGCTACACCTTC. Translating it yields CASSYSRTGGWGYTF.

The rearrangement links TRBV5-6 to TRBJ1-1, with 7 bases lining up with TRBD1. The CDR3 consists of 16 residues. The V gene end was trimmed by 4 bases and the J gene end by 0 bases; junction bases not matched to a gene: 9. CDR1 is SGHDT, CDR2 YYEEEE, per germline. The CDR3 here is CASSPSEGTVNTEAFF. In DNA, the CDR3 is TGTGCCAGCAGCCCGAGCGAGGGGACAGTGAACACTGAAGCTTTCTTT.

The gene calls are TRBV7-9 and TRBJ1-1; D gene ambiguous. The germline V gene encodes CDR1 SEHNR and CDR2 FQNEAQ (reference sequence). The CDR3 totals 15 residues. V dropped 1 base and J dropped 3 bases, with 12 bases sitting between them. CDR3 in amino acids: CASSLDGVRDTEAFF. The CDR3 DNA sequence: TGTGCCAGCAGCTTAGACGGGGTAAGGGACACTGAAGCTTTCTTT. The complete variable domain, with remaining parts taken from reference TRBV7-9 and TRBJ1-1, reads DTGVSQNPRHKITKRGQNVTFRCDPISEHNRLYWYRQTLGQGPEFLTYFQNEAQLEKSRLLSDRFSAERPKGSFSTLEIQRTEQGDSAMYLCASSLDGVRDTEAFFGQGTRLTVV.

This rearrangement joins TRBV28 to TRBJ1-4; TRBD1 matches 12 bases. Germline CDR1 MDHEN, CDR2 SYDVKM. There are 16 residues in the CDR3. The J segment lost 4 bases and the V segment lost 5 bases, leaving 5 bases of the junction unmatched. The CDR3, as DNA: TGTGCCAGCAGTACCGGGACAGGGGGCATTAATGAAAAACTGTTTTTT. It translates to CASSTGTGGINEKLFF.

The V gene is TRBV9, the J gene TRBJ2-1, with D tentatively TRBD1 or TRBD2 (6 bases each). CDR3 length: 15 amino acids. V was trimmed by 0 bases and J by 5 bases, leaving 12 bases between them. The germline gives CDR1 SGDLS, CDR2 YYNGEE. In nucleotides, the CDR3 is TGTGCCAGCAGCGTAGAGGGGGGCGCGCACAATGAGCAGTTCTTC. Its translation: CASSVEGGAHNEQFF.

As for this clone: The junction differs from germline at one of its ends, possibly a read error. V gene TRBV5-6 combines with J gene TRBJ2-7, with D possibly being TRBD1 or TRBD2 (5 bases each). The CDR3 is 14 amino acids. Germline values: CDR1 SGHDT, CDR2 YYEEEE. The CDR3 sequence: CASSLSGTEYEQYF. CDR3 nucleotides: TGTGCCAGCAGCCTTTCCGGGACGGAATACGAGCAGTATTTC.

The rearrangement links TRBV7-9 to TRBJ1-3; D is uncertain. The V gene lost 5 bases and the J gene lost 7 bases, with 12 bases spanning the gap. Germline CDR1 and CDR2: SEHNR and FQNEAQ (reference sequence). The length of the CDR3 is 13 residues. The CDR3 DNA sequence: TGTGCCAGCAGCCCGGGTCCCGGTAACACCATATATTTT. Translation gives CASSPGPGNTIYF.

The chain is built from TRBV27 and TRBJ2-7; D is perhaps TRBD2 (7 bases). V lost 3 bases and J 3 bases, leaving 9 bases between the germline ends. The CDR3 extends over 13 amino acids. Germline V gene data show CDR1 as MNHEY and CDR2 as SMNVEV (reference sequence). The CDR3 loop is CASSFGGHYEQYF. The DNA of the CDR3 is TGTGCCAGCAGTTTCGGGGGGCACTACGAGCAGTACTTC.

V usage is TRBV6-6 and J usage is TRBJ2-1; 9 bases are a match to TRBD1. J was trimmed by 1 base and V by 6 bases; bases with no gene match: 4. This CDR3 is built from 15 residues. The germline gives CDR1 MNHNY, CDR2 SVGAGI (reference sequence). The CDR3: CASSPGTGSYNEQFF. The CDR3 nucleotides read TGTGCCAGCAGCCCAGGGACAGGGTCCTACAATGAGCAGTTCTTC.

This clone was observed once. The chain recombines TRBV19 with TRBJ2-2; the D gene is possibly TRBD2 (5 bases). The CDR3 has 16 residues. Trimming pared 1 base from V and 1 base from J, leaving 10 bases between. Germline-derived CDR1 and CDR2 are LNHDA and SQIVND (reference sequence). Written as DNA, the CDR3 is TGTGCCAGTAGTATAGGTCAGCGGAGGAACACCGGGGAGCTGTTTTTT. It encodes CASSIGQRRNTGELFF.

The J gene is TRBJ2-7, the V gene TRBV13, with D unresolved. V was trimmed by 2 bases and J by 1 base, leaving 9 bases between them. This CDR3 is built from 14 residues. CDR1 is PRHDT and CDR2 is FYEKMQ in the germline V gene (reference sequence). The CDR3 bases are TGTGCCAGCAGCTTAAAGGGCAGATCCTACGAGCAGTACTTC. Protein sequence: CASSLKGRSYEQYF.

The chain recombines TRBV15 with TRBJ1-4; perhaps TRBD1 as D (5 bases). CDR1 is LNHNV and CDR2 is YYDKDF in the germline V gene (reference sequence). Trimming left V 5 bases short and J 6 bases short, with 19 bases between. The CDR3 sequence is 16 residues long. DNA of the CDR3: TGTGCCACCAGCGGCGGGACGGAGTACGGTTATGAAAAACTGTTTTTT. This codes for CATSGGTEYGYEKLFF.

As concerns this clone: One end of the junction fails to match germline, which may point to a read error. The chain is built from TRBV7-9 and TRBJ2-7, with D perhaps TRBD2 (6 bases). Germline-derived CDR1 and CDR2 are SEHNR and FQNEAQ (reference sequence). The CDR3 contains 14 residues. The CDR3 DNA reads TGTGCCAGCGGCTTCGGCGGGACTCTCTACGAGCAGTACTTC. This sequence encodes CASGFGGTLYEQYF.

The genes are TRBV7-9 and TRBJ1-6; weak D call: TRBD1 (6 bases). V was shortened by 5 bases and J by 4 bases, with 15 bases between the two germline ends. In germline, CDR1 is SEHNR, CDR2 FQNEAQ (reference sequence). The CDR3 runs to 16 residues. CDR3 in DNA: TGTGCCAGCAGCAAACCGGACAGTGATTATAATTCACCCCTCCACTTT. Amino acid sequence: CASSKPDSDYNSPLHF.

This chain uses TRBV14 with TRBJ2-3; D remains ambiguous. CDR3 length equals 12 residues. The V gene lost 3 bases and the J gene lost 1 base, with 2 bases spanning the gap. Germline V gene sequence: CDR1 SGHDN, CDR2 FVKESK. In nucleotides, the CDR3 is TGTGCCAGCAGCCATGGCACAGATACGCAGTATTTT. This sequence encodes CASSHGTDTQYF.

The rearrangement uses TRBV4-2 and TRBJ2-3, with D possibly TRBD1 on 6 matching bases. Germline V lookup: CDR1 LGHNA, CDR2 YNFKEQ. Trimming left V 0 bases short and J 6 bases short, with 13 bases between. The CDR3 covers 15 residues. In DNA form, the CDR3 reads TGTGCCAGCAGCCAAGATGATCCTCAGGGGGATACGCAGTATTTT. It translates to CASSQDDPQGDTQYF.

The J gene is TRBJ2-7, the V gene TRBV7-9; D is uncertain. CDR3 size: 14 residues. The V gene's germline CDR1 is SEHNR and CDR2 FQNEAQ (reference sequence). Trimming stripped 3 bases from V and 3 bases from J, with 12 bases between. The CDR3 region is CASSFPSAVYEQYF. CDR3 in DNA: TGTGCCAGCAGCTTCCCGTCAGCCGTCTACGAGCAGTACTTC.

J is TRBJ2-7 and V is TRBV9; 9 nucleotides match TRBD1. The germline V gene has CDR1 SGDLS and CDR2 YYNGEE. The CDR3 contains 16 residues. The junction had 11 bases not matched to a gene; V was cut back by 3 bases and J by 4 bases. The CDR3 region has the DNA TGTGCCAGCAGCGAAACAGCCGGGACAGGGATTTACGAGCAGTACTTC. Translation: CASSETAGTGIYEQYF.

The chain couples TRBV7-8 to TRBJ2-3, with 7 nucleotides matching TRBD2. CDR1 is SGHVS and CDR2 is FQNEAQ in the germline V gene. The CDR3 has 16 residues. J gave up 1 base and V 5 bases, and 9 bases lay outside the gene matches. Here the CDR3 reads CASSTRTSGGTDTQYF. CDR3 nucleotide sequence: TGTGCCAGCAGCACCCGGACTAGTGGTGGCACAGATACGCAGTATTTT.